Below are 3 T cell receptor beta chains sequenced from a single sample in a study of T cell responses to AZD1222 COVID-19 vaccine. The protocol was immunoSEQ multiplex PCR, while the TCRdb copy is restricted to in-frame clones and leaves out a portion. The repertoire holds roughly 150,000 clones, with over 85% as singletons. Sequences were derived from peripheral blood, sampled 28 days after the second AZD1222 dose. The receptors were sampled from an adult who received the AZD1222 COVID-19 vaccine.

This clone has just one count. The gene calls are TRBV18 and TRBJ2-5; D may match TRBD1 or TRBD2 (6 bases each). Trimming took 6 bases from V and 4 from J, leaving 15 bases between them. Germline V gene sequence: CDR1 KGHSH, CDR2 LQKENI. The CDR3 runs to 14 residues. CDR3 bases: TGTGCCAGCTCCCCCAACGGAGGGGGAGAGACCCAGTACTTC. It translates to CASSPNGGGETQYF.

The chain couples TRBV5-4 to TRBJ1-4, with a weak D call TRBD1 (6 bases). The CDR3 extends over 14 amino acids. V lost 2 bases to trimming and J lost 2 bases, with 7 bases between them. Germline assignment: CDR1 SGHNT and CDR2 YYREEE (reference sequence). The CDR3 is CASSFDRTNEKLFF. CDR3 nucleotides: TGTGCCAGCAGCTTTGACAGGACTAATGAAAAACTGTTTTTT.

The genes are TRBV27 and TRBJ2-7, with 10 nucleotides matching TRBD1. The V gene end was trimmed by 5 bases and the J gene end by 4 bases; junction bases not matched to a gene: 2. The CDR3 is made up of 13 amino acids. In germline, CDR1 is MNHEY, CDR2 SMNVEV (reference sequence). DNA for the CDR3: TGTGCCAGCAGTAGACAGGGGGCTTACGAGCAGTACTTC. This translates into CASSRQGAYEQYF.